Listed below are T cell receptor beta chains from one sample, sequenced in a study of blood T cells in healthy people across ages. TCRdb recomputed calls from the 5' RACE reads with MiXCR, one row per CDR3 protein. The sample gives around 1,900,000 distinct CDR3 sequences, more than 35% of which show up once; 20% to 25% is in the top ten. Sample: blood. The receptors come from a human donor in good health. CDR3s include the opening cysteine and the closing phenylalanine or tryptophan. A D gene is named only where the DNA matches it firmly. Some rows mark clone size as missing; the rest say once, few, many or name a class of expanded clone.

V gene	CDR3 length	J gene	D gene	clone size	CDR3 DNA	CDR3 protein
TRBV10-3	14	TRBJ2-1	TRBD2	few	TGTGCCATCAGTAGCGGGGGGGCTGTTAATGAGCAGTTCTTC	CAISSGGAVNEQFF
TRBV7-2	17	TRBJ2-1	TRBD2	.	TGTGCCAGCAGCTTAGCAGGTGGCGGGGGGTTCTACAATGAGCAGTTCTTC	CASSLAGGGGFYNEQFF
TRBV28	13	TRBJ1-2	.	few	TGTGCCAGCAACGCGGTTGGCGCCTATGGCTACACCTTC	CASNAVGAYGYTF
TRBV25-1	16	TRBJ1-2	.	few	TGTGCCAGCAGTGAACCCGGGACTGATGGAAACTATGGCTACACCTTC	CASSEPGTDGNYGYTF
TRBV4-2	16	TRBJ1-2	TRBD1	.	TGTGCCAGCAGCCAAGAGGGGACAGTCCCTAACTATGGCTACACCTTC	CASSQEGTVPNYGYTF
TRBV20-1	15	TRBJ2-7	TRBD2	few	TGCAGTGCTAGAGATCCGACTAGCGGGGGCGACGAGCAGTACTTC	CSARDPTSGGDEQYF
TRBV5-1	14	TRBJ2-5	.	few	TGCGCCAGCAGCCGGGCGGCTGGAGAAGAGACCCAGTACTTC	CASSRAAGEETQYF
TRBV18	15	TRBJ1-2	TRBD1	.	TGTGCCAGCTCACCAACCGACAGGGGGCATGGGGGCTACACCTTC	CASSPTDRGHGGYTF
TRBV3-1	15	TRBJ2-7	TRBD2	.	TGTGCCAGCAGCCGACCGGGACTAGAGTGCTACGAGCAGTACTTC	CASSRPGLECYEQYF
TRBV4-1	18	TRBJ1-6	.	few	TGCGCCAGCAGCCAAGAATCGCGGCCTAGCTCCTATAATTCACCCCTCCACTTT	CASSQESRPSSYNSPLHF
TRBV29-1	13	TRBJ1-1	.	many	TGCAGTGCTAGATCTGGGGGCAACACTGAAGCTTTCTTT	CSARSGGNTEAFF
TRBV7-2	14	TRBJ2-1	.	.	TGTGCCAGCAGCTTAGCTGGGGGCGGTAGGGAGCAGTTCTTC	CASSLAGGGREQFF
TRBV4-2	16	TRBJ2-3	TRBD2	.	TGTGCCAGCAGCCAAACTAGCGGGGGCGCCACAGATACGCAGTATTTT	CASSQTSGGATDTQYF
TRBV9	13	TRBJ2-5	.	.	TGTGCCAGCAGCGTACCGGGCCAAGAGACCCAGTACTTC	CASSVPGQETQYF
TRBV29-1	13	TRBJ1-3	.	.	TGCAGCGTTGGGGCCCTCCAAGGAAACACCATATATTTT	CSVGALQGNTIYF
TRBV5-8	13	TRBJ2-1	.	.	TGTGCCAGCAGCTTGGTCTGGGCCAATGAGCAGTTCTTC	CASSLVWANEQFF
TRBV6-5	14	TRBJ2-1	.	few	TGTGCCAGCAGTTACTCTAGGTCCCACAATGAGCAGTTCTTC	CASSYSRSHNEQFF
TRBV5-4	12	TRBJ2-1	.	few	TGTGCCAGCAGCTTGGGGGGGGACAGAGGGTTCTTC	CASSLGGDRGFF
TRBV30	19	TRBJ2-1	TRBD2	few	TGTGCCTGGAGTGTGCCCCTTTATCTTAGCGGGGACTTCTACAATGAGCAGTTCTTC	CAWSVPLYLSGDFYNEQFF
TRBV11-3	15	TRBJ2-7	TRBD1	.	TGTGCCAGCAACTTAATGGGACAGGGCGCCTACGAGCAGTACTTC	CASNLMGQGAYEQYF
TRBV30	14	TRBJ2-1	.	.	TGTGCCTGGAGTGTACTCTCGGAACGGGGTGAGCAGTTCTTC	CAWSVLSERGEQFF
TRBV3-1	21	TRBJ2-1	.	.	TGTGCCAGCAGCCCAAAGGGGTTTAAGGGAGAACTAAGGAAGGATAGCAATGAGCAGTTCTTC	CASSPKGFKGELRKDSNEQFF
TRBV7-9	14	TRBJ2-5	.	few	TGTGCCAGCAGCTTATTACCATCAGAGGAGACCCAGTACTTC	CASSLLPSEETQYF
TRBV7-2	16	TRBJ2-3	TRBD2	few	TGTGCCAGCAGCTTAGGAAGGCTAGCGGGCACAGATACGCAGTATTTT	CASSLGRLAGTDTQYF
TRBV12-3/TRBV12-4	15	TRBJ1-2	.	.	TGTGCCAGCAGTTTAGAGGTTTGGCAGGTTGGTGGCTACACCTTC	CASSLEVWQVGGYTF
TRBV20-1	13	TRBJ2-7	.	few	TGCAGTGCTGCCCCAGACAGGGAGGACGAGCAGTACTTC	CSAAPDREDEQYF
TRBV7-2	16	TRBJ2-1	.	.	TGTGCCAGCAGCCCAGGCCGGACGGGGTTTTTTAATGAGCAGTTCTTC	CASSPGRTGFFNEQFF
TRBV6-6	15	TRBJ1-2	.	few	TGTGCCAGCAGTCCCCCGGGACACACAAACTATGGCTACACCTTC	CASSPPGHTNYGYTF
TRBV27	14	TRBJ1-4	.	few	TGTGCCAGCAGTAAACCGGGACCCTTAGAAAAACTGTTTTTT	CASSKPGPLEKLFF
TRBV10-3	16	TRBJ1-1	TRBD1	.	TGTGCCAGCATGGATGCCTCCGGGACAGGGAACACTGAAGCTTTCTTT	CASMDASGTGNTEAFF
TRBV7-2	16	TRBJ2-7	TRBD1	few	TGTGCCAGCAGATTGTCGCCCGGGACAGGGTTTAACGAGCAGTACTTC	CASRLSPGTGFNEQYF
TRBV6-5	17	TRBJ2-5	.	few	TGTGTCAGCAGTTACTCGTGGCTTTTCGGGGGTCAAGAGACCCAGTACTTC	CVSSYSWLFGGQETQYF
TRBV4-2	16	TRBJ2-3	TRBD2	.	TGTGCCAGCAGACCAAGGACTAGCGGGCCGTTGGATGCGCAGTATTTT	CASRPRTSGPLDAQYF
TRBV9	19	TRBJ2-3	TRBD2	.	TGTGCCAGCAGCGGACGGGGCGGGGGGGCCTTACTAAACACAGATACGCAGTATTTT	CASSGRGGGALLNTDTQYF
TRBV7-8	16	TRBJ2-7	TRBD1	.	TGTGCCAGCAGCTCCTTGAGCATAGGACAGGCCTACGAGCAGTACTTC	CASSSLSIGQAYEQYF
TRBV4-3	16	TRBJ2-2	TRBD2	.	TGCGCCAGCAGCCAAGAACTAGCGGGGAACACCGGGGAGCTGTTTTTT	CASSQELAGNTGELFF
TRBV24-1	15	TRBJ2-1	.	.	TGTGCCACCAGTGATTGTACAGGATCCTACAATGAGCAGTTCTTC	CATSDCTGSYNEQFF
TRBV29-1	14	TRBJ2-5	TRBD1	.	TGCAGCGTTGTTAACAGGGGAAGGGAAGAGACCCAGTACTTC	CSVVNRGREETQYF
TRBV6-2/TRBV6-3	12	TRBJ2-7	.	.	TGTGCCAGCAAGGGACATCCCTACGAGCAGTACTTC	CASKGHPYEQYF
TRBV20-1	14	TRBJ2-3	.	few	TGCAGTGCAACCGTCCTTTCCACCACAGATACGCAGTATTTT	CSATVLSTTDTQYF
TRBV7-2	13	TRBJ2-5	.	.	TGTGCCAGCAGCTTCACTCATCAAGAGACCCAGTACTTC	CASSFTHQETQYF